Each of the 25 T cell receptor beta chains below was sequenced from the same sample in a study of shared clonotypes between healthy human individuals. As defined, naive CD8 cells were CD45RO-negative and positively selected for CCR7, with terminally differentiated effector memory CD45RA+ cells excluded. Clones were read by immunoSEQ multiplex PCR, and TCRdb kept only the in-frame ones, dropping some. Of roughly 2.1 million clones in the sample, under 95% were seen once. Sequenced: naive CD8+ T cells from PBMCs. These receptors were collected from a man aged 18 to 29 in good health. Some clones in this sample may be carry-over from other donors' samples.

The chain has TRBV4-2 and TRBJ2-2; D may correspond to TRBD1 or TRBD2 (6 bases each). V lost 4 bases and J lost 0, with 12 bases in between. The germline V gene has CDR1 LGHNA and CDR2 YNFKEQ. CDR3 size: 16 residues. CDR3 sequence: CASSPEEGANTGELFF. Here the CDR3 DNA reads TGTGCCAGCAGCCCCGAGGAGGGGGCGAACACCGGGGAGCTGTTTTTT.

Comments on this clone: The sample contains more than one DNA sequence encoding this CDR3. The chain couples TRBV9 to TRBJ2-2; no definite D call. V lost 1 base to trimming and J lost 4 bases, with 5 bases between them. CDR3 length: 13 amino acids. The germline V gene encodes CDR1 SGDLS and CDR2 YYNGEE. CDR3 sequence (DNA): TGTGCCAGCAGCGTAACGGGCACCGGGGAGCTGTTTTTT. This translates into CASSVTGTGELFF.

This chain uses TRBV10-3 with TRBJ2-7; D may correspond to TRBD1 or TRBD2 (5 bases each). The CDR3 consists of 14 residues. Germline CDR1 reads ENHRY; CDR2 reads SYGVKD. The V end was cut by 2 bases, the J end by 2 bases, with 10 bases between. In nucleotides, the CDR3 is TGTGCCATCAGTGAGCCGGGACCCGCCTACGAGCAGTACTTC. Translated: CAISEPGPAYEQYF.

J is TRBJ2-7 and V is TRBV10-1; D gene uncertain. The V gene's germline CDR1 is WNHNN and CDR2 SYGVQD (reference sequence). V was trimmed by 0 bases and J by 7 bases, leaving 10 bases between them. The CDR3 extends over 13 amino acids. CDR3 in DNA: TGCGCCAGCAGTGAGTCGGGAACATTAGAGCAGTACTTC. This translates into CASSESGTLEQYF.

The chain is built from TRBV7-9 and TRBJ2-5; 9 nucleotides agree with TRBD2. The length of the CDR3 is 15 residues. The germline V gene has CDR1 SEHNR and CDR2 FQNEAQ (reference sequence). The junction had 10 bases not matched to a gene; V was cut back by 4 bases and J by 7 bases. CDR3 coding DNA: TGTGCCAGCAGCTCGACTAGCGGTACCTCGGGGACCCAGTACTTC. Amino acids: CASSSTSGTSGTQYF.

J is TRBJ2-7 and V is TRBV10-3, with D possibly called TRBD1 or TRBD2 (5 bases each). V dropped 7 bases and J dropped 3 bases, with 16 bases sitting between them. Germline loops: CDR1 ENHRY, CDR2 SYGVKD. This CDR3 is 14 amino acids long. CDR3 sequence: CAIKGYGAGYEQYF. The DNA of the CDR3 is TGTGCCATCAAGGGATATGGGGCGGGCTACGAGCAGTACTTC.

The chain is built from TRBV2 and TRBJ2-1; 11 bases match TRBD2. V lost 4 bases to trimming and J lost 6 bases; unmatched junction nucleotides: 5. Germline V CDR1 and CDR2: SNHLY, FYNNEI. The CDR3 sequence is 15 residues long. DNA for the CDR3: TGTGCCAGCAGTGGGGCTAGCGGGAGGAGCAATGAGCAGTTCTTC. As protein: CASSGASGRSNEQFF.

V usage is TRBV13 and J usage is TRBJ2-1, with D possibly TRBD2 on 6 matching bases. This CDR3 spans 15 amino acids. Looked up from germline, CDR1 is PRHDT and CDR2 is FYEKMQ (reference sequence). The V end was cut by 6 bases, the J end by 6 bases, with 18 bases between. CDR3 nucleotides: TGTGCCAGCAGTCCCGGGAGAAGGTGGGGCAATGAGCAGTTCTTC. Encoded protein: CASSPGRRWGNEQFF.

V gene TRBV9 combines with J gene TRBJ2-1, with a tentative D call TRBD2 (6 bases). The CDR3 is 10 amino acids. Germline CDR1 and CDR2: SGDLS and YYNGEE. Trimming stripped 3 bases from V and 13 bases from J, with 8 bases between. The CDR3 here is CASSGRDQFF. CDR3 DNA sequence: TGTGCCAGCAGCGGGAGGGATCAGTTCTTC.

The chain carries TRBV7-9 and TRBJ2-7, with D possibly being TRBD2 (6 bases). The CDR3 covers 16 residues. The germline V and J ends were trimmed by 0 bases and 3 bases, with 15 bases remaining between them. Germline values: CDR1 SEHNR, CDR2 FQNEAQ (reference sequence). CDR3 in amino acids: CASSLAPGGANYEQYF. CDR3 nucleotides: TGTGCCAGCAGCTTAGCGCCTGGCGGGGCGAACTACGAGCAGTACTTC.

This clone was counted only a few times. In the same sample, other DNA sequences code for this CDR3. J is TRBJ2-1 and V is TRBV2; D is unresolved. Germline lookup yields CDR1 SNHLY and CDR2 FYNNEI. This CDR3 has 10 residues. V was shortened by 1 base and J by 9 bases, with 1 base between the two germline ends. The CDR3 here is CASSEGEQFF. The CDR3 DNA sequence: TGTGCCAGCAGTGAAGGTGAGCAGTTCTTC.

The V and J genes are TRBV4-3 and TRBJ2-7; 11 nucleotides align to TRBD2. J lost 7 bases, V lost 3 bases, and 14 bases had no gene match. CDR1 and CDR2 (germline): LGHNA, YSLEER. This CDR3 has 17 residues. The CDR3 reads CASSQGLADPLLEEQYF. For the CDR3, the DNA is TGCGCCAGCAGCCAGGGACTAGCGGACCCTCTACTGGAAGAGCAGTACTTC.

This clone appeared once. The CDR3 loop is CASSLWAGARSYEQYF. CDR3 in DNA: TGTGCCAGCAGTTTATGGGCCGGTGCTCGTTCCTACGAGCAGTACTTC. This chain connects TRBV27 to TRBJ2-7; no reliable D call. Germline V gene data show CDR1 as MNHEY and CDR2 as SMNVEV (reference sequence). The CDR3 has 16 amino acids. The V gene lost 1 base and the J gene lost 1 base, with 14 bases spanning the gap.

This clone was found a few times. CDR3 DNA sequence: TGCGCCAGCAGCGCGGGACAGATGGCCGAGCAGTACTTC. Encoded protein: CASSAGQMAEQYF. The chain carries TRBV5-1 and TRBJ2-7; D is possibly TRBD1 (7 bases). Deletions cut 4 bases from V and 6 bases from J, with 14 bases between. Germline CDR1 and CDR2: SGHRS and YFSETQ. CDR3 size: 13 residues.

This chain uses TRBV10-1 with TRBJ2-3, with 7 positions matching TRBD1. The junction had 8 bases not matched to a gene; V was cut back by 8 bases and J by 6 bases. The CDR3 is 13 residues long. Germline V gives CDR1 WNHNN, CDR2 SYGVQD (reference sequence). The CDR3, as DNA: TGCGCCAGCTCAGGGGGTCCGGCTGATACGCAGTATTTT. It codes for CASSGGPADTQYF.

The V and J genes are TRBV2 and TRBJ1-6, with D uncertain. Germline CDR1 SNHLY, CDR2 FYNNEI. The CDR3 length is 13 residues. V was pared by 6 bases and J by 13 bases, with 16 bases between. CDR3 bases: TGTGCCAGCAGGGTCGGAGGTCTTGGGCCCCTCCACTTT. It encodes CASRVGGLGPLHF.

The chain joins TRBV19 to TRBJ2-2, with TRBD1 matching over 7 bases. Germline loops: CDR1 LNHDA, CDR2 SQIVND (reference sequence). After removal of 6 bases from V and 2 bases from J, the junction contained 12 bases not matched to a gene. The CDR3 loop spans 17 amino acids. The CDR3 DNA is TGTGCCAGTAGAAATCTAAGACGGGACAGTAACACCGGGGAGCTGTTTTTT. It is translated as CASRNLRRDSNTGELFF.

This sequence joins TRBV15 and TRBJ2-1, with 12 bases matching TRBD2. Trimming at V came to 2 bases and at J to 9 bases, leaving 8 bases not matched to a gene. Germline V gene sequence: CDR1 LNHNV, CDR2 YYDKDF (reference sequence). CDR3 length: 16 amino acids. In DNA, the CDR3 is TGTGCCACCAGCAGAACTAGACTAGCGGGAGATGGTGAGCAGTTCTTC. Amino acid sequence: CATSRTRLAGDGEQFF.

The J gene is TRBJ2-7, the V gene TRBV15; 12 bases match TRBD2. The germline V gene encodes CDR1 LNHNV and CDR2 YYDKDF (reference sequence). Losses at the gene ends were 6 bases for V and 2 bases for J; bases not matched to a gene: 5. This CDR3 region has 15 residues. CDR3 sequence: CATRGTSGSPYEQYF. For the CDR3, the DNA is TGTGCCACCAGAGGGACTAGCGGGTCCCCCTACGAGCAGTACTTC. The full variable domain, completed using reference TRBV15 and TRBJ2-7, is DAMVIQNPRYQVTQFGKPVTLSCSQTLNHNVMYWYQQKSSQAPKLLFHYYDKDFNNEADTPDNFQSRRPNTSFCFLDIRSPGLGDTAMYLCATRGTSGSPYEQYFGPGTRLTVT.

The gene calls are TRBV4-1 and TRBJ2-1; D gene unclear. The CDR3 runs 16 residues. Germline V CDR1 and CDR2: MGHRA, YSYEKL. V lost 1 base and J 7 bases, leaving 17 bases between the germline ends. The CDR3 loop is CASSQVGEIRSNEQFF. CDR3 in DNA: TGCGCCAGCAGCCAAGTGGGCGAGATTAGGTCAAATGAGCAGTTCTTC.

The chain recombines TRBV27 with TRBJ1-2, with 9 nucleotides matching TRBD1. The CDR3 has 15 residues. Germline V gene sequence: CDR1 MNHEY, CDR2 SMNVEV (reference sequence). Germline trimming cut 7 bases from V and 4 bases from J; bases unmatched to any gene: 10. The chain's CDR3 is CASTPGQGRIYGYTF. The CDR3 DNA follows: TGTGCCAGCACCCCGGGACAGGGAAGGATCTATGGCTACACCTTC.

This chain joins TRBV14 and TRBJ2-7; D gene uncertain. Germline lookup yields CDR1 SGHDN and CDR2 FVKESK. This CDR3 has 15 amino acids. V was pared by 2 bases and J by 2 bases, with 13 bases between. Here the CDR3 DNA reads TGTGCCAGCAGCCAACCCAACGGCATTGCCTACGAGCAGTACTTC. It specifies CASSQPNGIAYEQYF. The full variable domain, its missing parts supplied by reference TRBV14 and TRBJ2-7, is EAGVTQFPSHSVIEKGQTVTLRCDPISGHDNLYWYRRVMGKEIKFLLHFVKESKQDESGMPNNRFLAERTGGTYSTLKVQPAELEDSGVYFCASSQPNGIAYEQYFGPGTRLTVT.

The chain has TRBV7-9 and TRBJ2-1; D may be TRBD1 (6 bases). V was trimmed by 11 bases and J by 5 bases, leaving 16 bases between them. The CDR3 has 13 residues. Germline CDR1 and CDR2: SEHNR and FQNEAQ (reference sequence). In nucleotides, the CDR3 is TGTGCCCCGAACCGACAGGAAAACAATGAGCAGTTCTTC. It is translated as CAPNRQENNEQFF. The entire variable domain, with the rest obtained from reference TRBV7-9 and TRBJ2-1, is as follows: DTGVSQNPRHKITKRGQNVTFRCDPISEHNRLYWYRQTLGQGPEFLTYFQNEAQLEKSRLLSDRFSAERPKGSFSTLEIQRTEQGDSAMYLCAPNRQENNEQFFGPGTRLTVL.

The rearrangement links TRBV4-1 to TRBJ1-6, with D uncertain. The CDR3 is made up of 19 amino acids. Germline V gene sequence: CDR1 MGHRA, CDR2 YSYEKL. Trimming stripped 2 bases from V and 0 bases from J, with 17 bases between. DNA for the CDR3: TGCGCCAGCAGCCAATCACCCGCGGGTAAAGGCTCCTATAATTCACCCCTCCACTTT. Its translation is CASSQSPAGKGSYNSPLHF.

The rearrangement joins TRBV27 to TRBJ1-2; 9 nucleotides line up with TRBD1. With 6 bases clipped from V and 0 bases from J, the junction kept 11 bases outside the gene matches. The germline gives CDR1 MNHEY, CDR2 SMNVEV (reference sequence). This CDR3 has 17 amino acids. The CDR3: CASRSGQGYEANYGYTF. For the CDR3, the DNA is TGTGCCAGCAGGTCGGGACAGGGATACGAGGCTAACTATGGCTACACCTTC.